Listed here are 24 T cell receptor beta chains from one sample, sequenced in a study of blood T cells in healthy people across ages. Then a second PCR, running about 6 to 12 cycles, was carried out with a sample-barcoded 5' primer and a J-beta primer mix. TCRdb processed the 5' RACE reads anew with MiXCR; each CDR3 protein has one entry. The profile covers hundreds of thousands of distinct CDR3 sequences, with around half appearing a single time and 20% to 25% taken by the ten largest. Sequenced sample: blood. These receptors were taken from an elderly man in good health.

The chain carries TRBV7-6 and TRBJ2-1, with D possibly matching TRBD2 (5 bases). The V end lost 1 base, the J end lost 0 bases, and 19 bases lay between the germline ends. In germline, CDR1 is SGHVS, CDR2 FNYEAQ. There are 19 residues in the CDR3. CDR3 amino acids: CASSLVPVGGSNSYNEQFF. CDR3 in DNA: TGTGCCAGCAGCTTAGTCCCCGTGGGCGGGTCTAACTCCTACAATGAGCAGTTCTTC. The full variable domain, with the rest looked up from reference TRBV7-6 and TRBJ2-1, is GAGVSQSPRYKVTKRGQDVALRCDPISGHVSLYWYRQALGQGPEFLTYFNYEAQQDKSGLPNDRFSAERPEGSISTLTIQRTEQRDSAMYRCASSLVPVGGSNSYNEQFFGPGTRLTVL.

This rearrangement joins TRBV2 to TRBJ2-1; TRBD2 matches at 9 bases. CDR1 SNHLY and CDR2 FYNNEI come from the germline V gene. V lost 8 bases to trimming and J lost 9 bases; unmatched junction nucleotides: 2. The CDR3 is made up of 11 amino acids. CDR3 sequence: CASALAGEQFF. CDR3 sequence (DNA): TGTGCCAGCGCACTAGCGGGTGAGCAGTTCTTC.

This clonotype showed up just a few times. The chain combines TRBV10-3 with TRBJ2-7; no reliable D call. This CDR3 is built from 15 residues. Germline lookup yields CDR1 ENHRY and CDR2 SYGVKD. The V and J ends lost 2 bases and 2 bases respectively, with 13 bases between them. The CDR3 spells CAISEPGRATYEQYF. The CDR3 DNA follows: TGTGCCATCAGTGAGCCCGGACGGGCGACCTACGAGCAGTACTTC.

The chain links TRBV25-1 to TRBJ1-1; D is undetermined. The CDR3 runs 15 residues. V gave up 1 base and J gave up 5 bases, with 14 bases separating them. Looked up from germline, CDR1 is MGHDK and CDR2 is SYGVNS. The CDR3 nucleotides are TGTGCCAGCAGTGAATCGCACATGGGTGTAACTGAAGCTTTCTTT. Its translation: CASSESHMGVTEAFF.

The sample holds a few counts of this clonotype. V is TRBV6-5 and J is TRBJ1-5; TRBD1 aligns across 7 bases. The CDR3 sequence is 17 residues long. With V trimmed by 4 bases and J by 5 bases, 14 bases remained unmatched. The germline V gene has CDR1 MNHEY and CDR2 SVGAGI. The CDR3 DNA reads as TGTGCCAGCAGTTCCTTCGGGACAGACATCCCGCATCAGCCCCAGCATTTT. Translation gives CASSSFGTDIPHQPQHF.

This chain connects TRBV7-2 to TRBJ2-7; possibly TRBD2 for D (6 bases). Looked up from germline, CDR1 is SGHTA and CDR2 is FQGNSA. The CDR3 consists of 14 residues. V lost 2 bases, J lost 5 bases, and 13 bases lay in between. The CDR3 DNA reads TGTGCCAGCAGCTTATTACTAGCTGGCGACGAGCAGTACTTC. This encodes CASSLLLAGDEQYF.

The sample holds many counts of this clonotype. The DNA for the CDR3 is TGTGCCAGCAGTATCCTTGGGGGGCTCACAGATACGCAGTATTTT. It translates to CASSILGGLTDTQYF. The chain recombines TRBV6-6 with TRBJ2-3; the D gene could be TRBD1 or TRBD2 (6 bases each). There are 15 residues in the CDR3. V dropped 5 bases and J dropped 2 bases, with 14 bases sitting between them. Germline CDR1 and CDR2: MNHNY and SVGAGI (reference sequence).

The chain recombines TRBV5-1 with TRBJ1-6; TRBD1 aligns across 7 bases. Looked up from germline, CDR1 is SGHRS and CDR2 is YFSETQ. Unmatched junction bases numbered 4, after V lost 0 bases and J lost 7 bases. The length of the CDR3 is 15 residues. CDR3: CASSLVRDSNSPLHF. The CDR3 region has the DNA TGCGCCAGCAGCTTGGTCCGGGACAGCAATTCACCCCTCCACTTT.

The rearrangement uses TRBV14 and TRBJ2-6, with D possibly being TRBD2 (5 bases). Germline CDR1 and CDR2: SGHDN and FVKESK. CDR3 size: 15 residues. With 4 bases removed from V and 4 bases from J, the gap between germline ends came to 11 bases. Written as DNA, the CDR3 is TGTGCCAGCAGCCTCGGAGGTTACGGGGCCAACGTCCTGACTTTC. This gives the protein CASSLGGYGANVLTF.

This clonotype was observed a handful of times. The rearrangement links TRBV4-3 to TRBJ2-1, with 11 bases fitting TRBD2. The germline gives CDR1 LGHNA, CDR2 YSLEER. V lost 2 bases to trimming and J lost 8 bases; unmatched junction nucleotides: 5. This CDR3 comprises 15 residues. CDR3: CASSQLSGGGDEQFF. Written as DNA, the CDR3 is TGCGCCAGCAGCCAACTTAGCGGGGGGGGAGATGAGCAGTTCTTC.

This sequence joins TRBV5-1 and TRBJ2-1, with unresolved D. The V gene lost 1 base and the J gene lost 6 bases, with 14 bases spanning the gap. This CDR3 is 15 amino acids long. Germline V gene lookup returns CDR1 SGHRS and CDR2 YFSETQ. CDR3 in amino acids: CASSLFIGVPNEQFF. The CDR3 nucleotides are TGCGCCAGCAGCTTGTTTATTGGGGTTCCCAATGAGCAGTTCTTC.

This clonotype was recorded a few times. The genes are TRBV2 and TRBJ1-2; no clear D gene. Germline V lookup: CDR1 SNHLY, CDR2 FYNNEI. The CDR3 is 12 residues long. The ends were cut back, 4 bases at V and 2 bases at J, with 5 bases in the middle. This CDR3 is CASSVRNYGYTF. CDR3 in DNA: TGTGCCAGCAGTGTCAGAAACTATGGCTACACCTTC. The full variable domain, completed using reference TRBV2 and TRBJ1-2, is EPEVTQTPSHQVTQMGQEVILRCVPISNHLYFYWYRQILGQKVEFLVSFYNNEISEKSEIFDDQFSVERPDGSNFTLKIRSTKLEDSAMYFCASSVRNYGYTFGSGTRLTVV.

The genes are TRBV20-1 and TRBJ2-3; D is perhaps TRBD1 (5 bases). Per the germline V gene, CDR1 is DFQATT and CDR2 is SNEGSKA (reference sequence). Trimming pared 2 bases from V and 2 bases from J, leaving 14 bases between. CDR3 length equals 15 residues. CDR3 coding DNA: TGCAGTGCTAGACATTCGGGTGGGGCCACAGATACGCAGTATTTT. This encodes CSARHSGGATDTQYF.

This clonotype has ten or more counts. V is TRBV6-5 and J is TRBJ2-5; 7 bases align to TRBD1. The CDR3 consists of 14 residues. The junction had 8 bases not matched to a gene; V was cut back by 6 bases and J by 4 bases. Germline V gives CDR1 MNHEY, CDR2 SVGAGI. The chain's CDR3 is CASRIFSGGETQYF. The CDR3 DNA follows: TGTGCCAGCAGGATATTCTCAGGGGGAGAGACCCAGTACTTC.

This clonotype was picked up a small number of times. This chain links TRBV4-3 with TRBJ2-1; no reliable D call. The germline CDR1 and CDR2 sequences are LGHNA and YSLEER. The V end lost 1 base, the J end lost 8 bases, and 12 bases lay between the germline ends. The CDR3 is 14 residues long. The CDR3 loop reads CASSQAMGSHEQFF. Written as DNA, the CDR3 is TGCGCCAGCAGCCAAGCAATGGGGTCCCATGAGCAGTTCTTC.

The J gene is TRBJ2-3, the V gene TRBV7-9; no reliable D call. V lost 0 bases and J 0 bases, leaving 16 bases between the germline ends. The CDR3 runs 18 residues. Germline V gene data show CDR1 as SEHNR and CDR2 as FQNEAQ (reference sequence). The CDR3 loop is CASSLAAGPFPSTDTQYF. As DNA, the CDR3 is TGTGCCAGCAGCTTAGCAGCAGGCCCTTTTCCTAGCACAGATACGCAGTATTTT.

The sample holds many counts of this clonotype. CDR3 sequence (DNA): TGTGCCAGCAGCCCTAATCGGGCTGAAGCTTTCTTT. Its translation is CASSPNRAEAFF. The J gene is TRBJ1-1, the V gene TRBV7-2; D remains ambiguous. V lost 5 bases to trimming and J lost 6 bases, with 10 bases between them. Germline-derived CDR1 and CDR2 are SGHTA and FQGNSA. This CDR3 spans 12 amino acids.

The J gene is TRBJ2-6, the V gene TRBV20-1; D uncertain. Trimming removed 1 base at V and 2 bases at J, with 12 bases between. The CDR3 has 16 residues. Germline V CDR1 and CDR2: DFQATT, SNEGSKA (reference sequence). In DNA, the CDR3 is TGCAGTGCTAGAGCCCATGGCCTTGCTGGGGCCAACGTCCTGACTTTC. The encoded protein is CSARAHGLAGANVLTF.

This clonotype was counted only a few times. The rearrangement joins TRBV3-1 to TRBJ2-7; possibly TRBD1 for D (5 bases). V was shortened by 0 bases and J by 1 base, with 7 bases between the two germline ends. Germline assignment: CDR1 LGHDT and CDR2 YNNKEL (reference sequence). This CDR3 is built from 14 residues. CDR3: CASSQEGESYEQYF. CDR3 nucleotides: TGTGCCAGCAGCCAAGAAGGGGAATCCTACGAGCAGTACTTC.

About this clonotype: A read error may be the cause here, since a much bigger clone is one base away. This CDR3 reads CTSRGDRDTQYF. The CDR3 DNA is TGTACCAGCAGGGGGGACAGAGATACGCAGTATTTT. J is TRBJ2-3 and V is TRBV6-5; perhaps TRBD1 as D (7 bases). In germline, CDR1 is MNHEY, CDR2 SVGAGI. The CDR3 spans 12 residues.

This clonotype was recorded once. The CDR3 DNA sequence: TGTGCCAGCAGTCCATCAGACAGGATCTCCTACAATGAGCAGTTCTTC. As protein: CASSPSDRISYNEQFF. This rearrangement joins TRBV27 to TRBJ2-1; tentative D call: TRBD1 (6 bases). Trimming removed 5 bases from V and 0 bases from J, with 14 bases in between. The CDR3 is made up of 16 amino acids. The V gene's germline CDR1 is MNHEY and CDR2 SMNVEV (reference sequence).

Many counts were recorded for this clonotype. An end of the junction differs from the germline gene, which may be a read error. The CDR3 DNA reads as TGTGCCAGCAGTTCCCCTTTAAAAGAGTCCCAGTACTTC. It codes for CASSSPLKESQYF. The chain employs TRBV6-6 and TRBJ2-5; no clear D. The CDR3 runs 13 residues. Germline V CDR1 and CDR2: MNHNY, SVGAGI (reference sequence).

This clonotype has more than one count but fewer than ten. The rearrangement links TRBV7-9 to TRBJ2-3, with a tentative D call TRBD1 (8 bases). This CDR3 has 15 residues. CDR1 and CDR2 (germline): SEHNR, FQNEAQ (reference sequence). V shed 5 bases and J shed 4 bases, with 16 bases lying between them. The CDR3 sequence is CASSVQGGTSDTQYF. CDR3 coding DNA: TGTGCCAGCAGCGTACAGGGGGGGACTTCAGATACGCAGTATTTT.

This clonotype was observed a handful of times. The chain joins TRBV6-6 to TRBJ2-2, with D perhaps given as TRBD1 or TRBD2 (5 bases each). The CDR3 loop spans 16 amino acids. Trimming removed 5 bases at V and 6 bases at J, with 19 bases between. CDR1 and CDR2 from the germline V gene are MNHNY and SVGAGI (reference sequence). The CDR3: CASSRGRQGVSGELFF. CDR3 DNA: TGTGCCAGCAGTCGGGGCAGGCAGGGTGTATCCGGGGAGCTGTTTTTT.